The 2 T cell receptor beta chains below were found in one sample sequenced in a study of shared clonotypes between healthy human individuals. Sequenced by immunoSEQ multiplex PCR; TCRdb stores in-frame clones only, minus some. The sample has about 2 million clones, about 94% seen once. Positive CCR7 selection of CD45RO-negative cells yielded the naive CD8 cells, and terminally differentiated effector memory CD45RA+ cells were excluded. Source material: naive CD8+ T cells sorted from blood. Receptors were obtained from a man younger than 30 in good health.

The chain combines TRBV30 with TRBJ1-1; D is uncertain. There are 8 residues in the CDR3. The germline CDR1 and CDR2 sequences are GTSNPN and SVGIG (reference sequence). V lost 8 bases and J 13 bases, leaving 11 bases between the germline ends. The CDR3 coding sequence is TGTGCCGATGGCCTAGGTTTCTTT. Translated: CADGLGFF.

V and J are TRBV9 and TRBJ2-1; TRBD2 is a possible D gene (6 bases). With 2 bases removed from V and 9 bases from J, the gap between germline ends came to 15 bases. Germline V gene sequence: CDR1 SGDLS, CDR2 YYNGEE. CDR3 length equals 14 residues. The DNA of the CDR3 is TGTGCCAGCAGCGTCAGGGACTTTGGGCCTGAGCAGTTCTTC. Protein sequence: CASSVRDFGPEQFF.